Included here is one T cell receptor beta chain sequence, with context. As yet, its antigen is unknown. Clones were read by immunoSEQ multiplex PCR, and TCRdb kept only the in-frame ones, dropping some. The sample lists tens of thousands of clones, 60% to 80% seen once, with 3% to 4% in the top ten. The data are from a study of tumor-infiltrating lymphocytes in localized non-small cell lung cancer. Study-wide background: Some samples were collected after neoadjuvant chemotherapy; smokers, never-smokers and several histologies were included. From each patient, both tumor and uninvolved lung, non-adjacent to tumor, were sampled.

General observations from the study: Tumor T-cell fraction was not associated with recurrence-free survival. IM1 and IM2 tumors showed no difference in T-cell fraction.

The CDR3 is 9 residues long. In germline, CDR1 is DFQATT, CDR2 SNEGSKA (reference sequence). V lost 3 bases to trimming and J lost 6 bases, with 2 bases between them. This sequence joins TRBV20-1 and TRBJ1-2; unclear D gene. The sequencing sample was made of lung tumor tissue. This sequence was found in a human donor with non-small cell lung cancer. Written as DNA, the CDR3 is TGCAGTGCTAGCAATGGCTACACCTTC. Encoded protein: CSASNGYTF.